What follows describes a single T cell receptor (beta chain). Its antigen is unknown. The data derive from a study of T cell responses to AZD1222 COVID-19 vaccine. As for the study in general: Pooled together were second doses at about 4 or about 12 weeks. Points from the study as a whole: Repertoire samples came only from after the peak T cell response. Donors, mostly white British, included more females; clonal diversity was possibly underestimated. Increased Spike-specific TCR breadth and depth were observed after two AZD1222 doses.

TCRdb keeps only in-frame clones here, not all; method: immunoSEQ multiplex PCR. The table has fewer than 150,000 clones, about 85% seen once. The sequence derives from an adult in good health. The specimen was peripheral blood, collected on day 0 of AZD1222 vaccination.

The CDR3 loop reads CASSQDSGYNSPLHF. CDR3 DNA sequence: TGTGCCAGCAGCCAAGATAGCGGCTATAATTCACCCCTCCACTTT. The V and J genes are TRBV4-2 and TRBJ1-6, with unresolved D. This CDR3 is built from 15 residues. Germline CDR1 LGHNA, CDR2 YNFKEQ. V was cut by 0 bases and J by 3 bases, with 6 bases left in between.